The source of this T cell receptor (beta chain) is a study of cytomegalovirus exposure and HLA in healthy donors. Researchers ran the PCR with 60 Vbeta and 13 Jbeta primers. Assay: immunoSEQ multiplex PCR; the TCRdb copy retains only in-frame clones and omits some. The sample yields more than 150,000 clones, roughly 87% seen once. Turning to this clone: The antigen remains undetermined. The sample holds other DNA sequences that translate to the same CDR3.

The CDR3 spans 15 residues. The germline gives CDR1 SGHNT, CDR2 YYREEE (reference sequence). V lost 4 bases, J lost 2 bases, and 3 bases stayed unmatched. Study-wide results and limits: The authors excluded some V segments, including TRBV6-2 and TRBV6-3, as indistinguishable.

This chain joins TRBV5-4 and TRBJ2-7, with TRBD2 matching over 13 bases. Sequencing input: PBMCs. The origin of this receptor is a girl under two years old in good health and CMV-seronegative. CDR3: CASSVGLAGAYEQYF. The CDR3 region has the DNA TGTGCCAGCAGCGTAGGACTAGCGGGAGCCTACGAGCAGTACTTC.